This T cell receptor (beta chain) is drawn from a study of T cell repertoires in cytomegalovirus infection. Study findings and constraints: People with CMV and the relevant HLA were identified by cumulative public TCR beta family frequency.

TCRdb called the reads again in MiXCR, with one record for every CDR3 protein. The sample carries hundreds of thousands of distinct CDR3 sequences, 9.6% recorded once. Trimming stripped 8 bases from V and 4 bases from J, with 6 bases between. Germline CDR1 is MNHEY and CDR2 is SVGEGT. The CDR3 is 10 residues long. This clonotype was seen a few times. The antigen is unknown. This chain uses TRBV6-2 or TRBV6-3 with TRBJ2-7; no firm D call. The sequenced material came from PBMCs. This TCR was sampled from a human donor in good health (CMV status not recorded). Some clones in this sample may be carry-over from other donors' samples. The CDR3 loop reads CASDAYEQYF. In DNA, the CDR3 is TGTGCCAGCGATGCTTACGAGCAGTACTTC.